The TCR beta chain under discussion was sequenced for a study of cytomegalovirus exposure and HLA in healthy donors. Study-wide results and limits: Most sequenced TCRs were rare (though some public TCRs occurred in many donors). A subsequent analysis found that TCR clusters from the first cohort also tended to co-occur in the approximately 110 validation repertoires, with 90% to 95% of cluster scores above 0. The authors enumerated around 150 TCR beta chains as linked to cytomegalovirus.

Sequenced by immunoSEQ multiplex PCR; TCRdb stores in-frame clones only, minus some. The table includes 110,000 or so clones, 80% to 90% detected once. The CDR3 spans 14 residues. From germline, CDR1 is SGDLS and CDR2 YYNGEE. Unmatched junction bases numbered 8, after V lost 6 bases and J lost 4 bases. This clone was seen once. What it recognizes is unknown. This sequence was found in a man younger than 35 in good health and CMV-seropositive. The source material was PBMCs. V gene TRBV9 combines with J gene TRBJ1-2; 8 nucleotides match TRBD1. DNA of the CDR3: TGTGCCAGCACCCTAACGGACAGGGTCTATGGCTACACCTTC. This translates into CASTLTDRVYGYTF.